The 28 T cell receptor beta chains below come from one sample, sequenced in a study of T-cell memory formation after mild COVID-19. TCRdb reprocessed the 5' RACE reads with MiXCR, giving one entry per CDR3 protein. The profile shows 180,000 or so distinct CDR3 sequences, roughly 17% of them singletons. Specimen: PBMCs or a T cell subset sorted from them (not recorded which). The source is an adult woman who had mild COVID-19 (a few samples of this study predate the infection). Cell type and time point are not known.

The chain uses TRBV7-3 and TRBJ1-2; no reliable D call. Per the germline V gene, CDR1 is SGHTA and CDR2 is FQGTGA. Trimming shortened V by 1 base and J by 0 bases, and 9 bases separated the two germline ends. The CDR3 covers 15 residues. CDR3 in amino acids: CASSLRPDPNYGYTF. In DNA, the CDR3 is TGTGCCAGCAGCTTAAGGCCGGACCCTAACTATGGCTACACCTTC.

The rearrangement joins TRBV3-1 to TRBJ2-3, with a tentative D call TRBD2 (5 bases). Trimming cost V 1 base and J 3 bases, with 17 bases left between them. This CDR3 comprises 17 residues. Germline V gene lookup returns CDR1 LGHDT and CDR2 YNNKEL (reference sequence). In DNA, the CDR3 is TGTGCCAGCAGCCAAGGGGGAGTCGAGGAGGCGACAGATACGCAGTATTTT. This gives the protein CASSQGGVEEATDTQYF.

This clonotype was recorded a few times. The CDR3 sequence: CASSPGLDLAAFF. DNA for the CDR3: TGTGCCAGCTCACCGGGGCTGGATTTAGCGGCGTTCTTC. This rearrangement joins TRBV18 to TRBJ2-1, with a tentative D call TRBD2 (6 bases). Germline loops: CDR1 KGHSH, CDR2 LQKENI. The CDR3 is 13 amino acids. Trimming left V 3 bases short and J 15 bases short, with 18 bases between.

This clonotype was found a few times. The rearrangement uses TRBV29-1 and TRBJ1-2; 8 positions match TRBD1. The CDR3 consists of 17 residues. Germline-derived CDR1 and CDR2 are SQVTM and ANQGSEA. The junction had 10 bases not matched to a gene; V was cut back by 1 base and J by 0 bases. The CDR3 spells CSVEGTGTGRANYGYTF. In nucleotides, the CDR3 is TGCAGCGTTGAAGGGACCGGGACAGGTCGAGCTAACTATGGCTACACCTTC.

The rearrangement uses TRBV12-3 or TRBV12-4 and TRBJ2-3, with D perhaps being TRBD1 or TRBD2 (5 bases each). The CDR3 extends over 15 amino acids. With 7 bases removed from V and 6 bases from J, the gap between germline ends came to 20 bases. Here the CDR3 reads CASIGTGVLPDTQYF. CDR3 DNA sequence: TGTGCCAGCATCGGGACCGGAGTTTTACCCGATACGCAGTATTTT.

J is TRBJ2-1 and V is TRBV20-1, with a tentative D call TRBD2 (5 bases). Trimming cost V 7 bases and J 3 bases, with 10 bases left between them. CDR1 and CDR2 from the germline V gene are DFQATT and SNEGSKA (reference sequence). The CDR3 consists of 12 residues. The chain's CDR3 is CSVQRSYNEQFF. As DNA, the CDR3 is TGCAGTGTTCAGCGGAGCTACAATGAGCAGTTCTTC.

A few counts support this clonotype. The V call is TRBV5-8, the J call TRBJ2-1; D gene unclear. The V end was cut by 4 bases, the J end by 0 bases, with 11 bases between. Germline-derived CDR1 and CDR2 are SGHTS and YDEGEE. This CDR3 region has 15 residues. This chain's CDR3 is CASSTQRSSYNEQFF. The CDR3 nucleotides are TGTGCCAGCAGCACCCAGAGGAGCTCCTACAATGAGCAGTTCTTC.

V and J are TRBV6-5 and TRBJ1-2; D might be TRBD1 (5 bases). CDR1 and CDR2 (germline): MNHEY, SVGAGI. V was pared by 0 bases and J by 5 bases, with 10 bases between. The CDR3 extends over 14 amino acids. The CDR3 nucleotides read TGTGCCAGCAGTTACTCAGCCGGGGGGTATGGCTACACCTTC. Protein: CASSYSAGGYGYTF.

The table lists this clonotype with many counts. The rearrangement joins TRBV20-1 to TRBJ2-7, with unresolved D. The CDR3 runs 11 residues. From germline, CDR1 is DFQATT and CDR2 SNEGSKA (reference sequence). With 5 bases removed from V and 4 bases from J, the gap between germline ends came to 9 bases. CDR3 sequence reads: CSALTSYEQYF. The CDR3 DNA follows: TGCAGTGCTCTTACCTCATACGAGCAGTACTTC.

This clonotype came up a few times. V is TRBV6-2 or TRBV6-3 and J is TRBJ1-1, with D uncertain. Trimming cost V 5 bases and J 4 bases, with 14 bases left between them. CDR1 is MNHEY and CDR2 is SVGEGT in the germline V gene. The CDR3 contains 14 residues. CDR3 loop: CASSRTSLSTEAFF. Here the CDR3 DNA reads TGTGCCAGCAGTCGGACCTCTCTGAGCACTGAAGCTTTCTTT.

The chain has TRBV5-1 and TRBJ2-6; D is ambiguous. The germline gives CDR1 SGHRS, CDR2 YFSETQ. The CDR3 is 15 amino acids. V was clipped by 4 bases and J by 2 bases, with 10 bases between them. The CDR3 DNA reads TGCGCCAGCAGCATGTCTGGGACTGGGGCCAACGTCCTGACTTTC. Translating it yields CASSMSGTGANVLTF.

In this sample, this clonotype turned up a few times. The chain employs TRBV7-8 and TRBJ1-6; D call uncertain. This CDR3 comprises 16 residues. Trimming cost V 0 bases and J 4 bases, with 10 bases left between them. Germline V gene lookup returns CDR1 SGHVS and CDR2 FQNEAQ. The CDR3: CASSLARGTYNSPLHF. CDR3 nucleotide sequence: TGTGCCAGCAGCTTAGCCCGTGGAACGTATAATTCACCCCTCCACTTT. Variable domain in full (rest from reference TRBV7-8 and TRBJ1-6): GAGVSQSPRYKVAKRGQDVALRCDPISGHVSLFWYQQALGQGPEFLTYFQNEAQLDKSGLPSDRFFAERPEGSVSTLKIQRTQQEDSAVYLCASSLARGTYNSPLHFGNGTRLTVT.

V and J are TRBV7-2 and TRBJ1-1; D gene ambiguous. V dropped 5 bases and J dropped 2 bases, with 9 bases sitting between them. This CDR3 comprises 13 residues. The germline CDR1 and CDR2 sequences are SGHTA and FQGNSA. The chain's CDR3 is CASSRSGNTEAFF. CDR3 sequence (DNA): TGTGCCAGCAGCCGGTCAGGAAACACTGAAGCTTTCTTT.

The genes are TRBV7-6 and TRBJ1-1; perhaps TRBD1 as D (6 bases). CDR3 length equals 15 residues. V was trimmed by 5 bases and J by 1 base, leaving 14 bases between them. Germline V gene data show CDR1 as SGHVS and CDR2 as FNYEAQ. In DNA, the CDR3 is TGTGCCAGCAGCCCAGTGGGACACCGGAACACTGAAGCTTTCTTT. It encodes CASSPVGHRNTEAFF.

The chain is built from TRBV5-1 and TRBJ1-2; D is uncertain. Per germline, CDR1 SGHRS and CDR2 YFSETQ. V shed 0 bases and J shed 2 bases, with 8 bases lying between them. The CDR3 extends over 14 amino acids. In DNA form, the CDR3 reads TGCGCCAGCAGCTTGGAGGGCCACAACTATGGCTACACCTTC. Protein product: CASSLEGHNYGYTF.

This chain uses TRBV30 with TRBJ2-1; TRBD1 matches 12 bases. Trimming cost V 0 bases and J 15 bases; bases outside gene matches: 15. This CDR3 is built from 16 residues. Germline CDR1 is GTSNPN and CDR2 is SVGIG (reference sequence). CDR3 nucleotides: TGTGCCTGGAGTGTAACGAAAACTGGGACAGGGGGCAAGCCGTTCTTC. Protein product: CAWSVTKTGTGGKPFF.

The chain joins TRBV7-8 to TRBJ2-7; 10 nucleotides align to TRBD2. Germline V gives CDR1 SGHVS, CDR2 FQNEAQ. The CDR3 runs to 16 residues. The J segment lost 4 bases and the V segment lost 1 base, leaving 7 bases of the junction unmatched. CDR3 sequence: CASSLGLAGVIYEQYF. CDR3 in DNA: TGTGCCAGCAGCTTAGGTCTAGCGGGAGTCATTTACGAGCAGTACTTC.

This clonotype was observed a few times. The chain couples TRBV5-1 to TRBJ2-3, with a possible D match to TRBD1 (6 bases). V was trimmed by 3 bases and J by 3 bases, leaving 11 bases between them. The CDR3 is 14 residues long. The germline V gene encodes CDR1 SGHRS and CDR2 YFSETQ. CDR3 loop: CASSSQGITDTQYF. The CDR3 coding sequence is TGCGCCAGCAGCTCCCAGGGGATAACAGATACGCAGTATTTT.

This clonotype was found a few times. The chain carries TRBV5-4 and TRBJ1-1; D is unclear. The germline V gene has CDR1 SGHNT and CDR2 YYREEE (reference sequence). This CDR3 contains 14 residues. Trimming stripped 3 bases from V and 0 bases from J, with 9 bases between. The CDR3: CASSSWTVNTEAFF. The CDR3 DNA is TGTGCCAGCAGCTCCTGGACCGTGAACACTGAAGCTTTCTTT.

This clonotype was observed many times. This chain's CDR3 is CASTGLAGTDTQYF. CDR3 nucleotides: TGCGCCAGCACGGGACTAGCGGGCACAGATACGCAGTATTTT. This chain connects TRBV5-1 to TRBJ2-3; 11 bases agree with TRBD2. CDR3 length: 14 residues. CDR1 is SGHRS, CDR2 YFSETQ, per germline. The junction had 1 base not matched to a gene; V was cut back by 6 bases and J by 1 base.

This clonotype was picked up a small number of times. V usage is TRBV30 and J usage is TRBJ2-7; either TRBD1 or TRBD2 may supply D (5 bases each). Germline lookup yields CDR1 GTSNPN and CDR2 SVGIG (reference sequence). The CDR3 totals 14 residues. Trimming cost V 4 bases and J 2 bases, with 15 bases left between them. Here the CDR3 reads CAWKTPGRTYEQYF. In DNA form, the CDR3 reads TGTGCCTGGAAGACCCCGGGACGGACCTACGAGCAGTACTTC.

This clonotype was seen a handful of times. V gene TRBV3-1 combines with J gene TRBJ2-4; D unresolved. V was shortened by 4 bases and J by 0 bases, with 13 bases between the two germline ends. Germline assignment: CDR1 LGHDT and CDR2 YNNKEL (reference sequence). This CDR3 comprises 16 residues. CDR3 sequence reads: CASSRSGALAKNIQYF. CDR3 nucleotides: TGTGCCAGCAGCCGCTCGGGTGCACTAGCCAAAAACATTCAGTACTTC. Filled out from reference TRBV3-1 and TRBJ2-4, the complete variable domain reads DTAVSQTPKYLVTQMGNDKSIKCEQNLGHDTMYWYKQDSKKFLKIMFSYNNKELIINETVPNRFSPKSPDKAHLNLHINSLELGDSAVYFCASSRSGALAKNIQYFGAGTRLSVL.

The V call is TRBV15, the J call TRBJ2-7, with D perhaps matching TRBD1 (5 bases). This CDR3 spans 14 amino acids. Trimming pared 0 bases from V and 5 bases from J, leaving 11 bases between. Germline loops: CDR1 LNHNV, CDR2 YYDKDF (reference sequence). DNA for the CDR3: TGTGCCACCAGCAGAGATGTGGGGCCCAACGAGCAGTACTTC. This codes for CATSRDVGPNEQYF.

This clonotype was observed a handful of times. This chain uses TRBV24-1 with TRBJ2-1; possibly TRBD1 for D (5 bases). V shed 3 bases and J shed 7 bases, with 21 bases lying between them. The germline gives CDR1 KGHDR, CDR2 SFDVKD. This CDR3 is 17 amino acids long. In DNA, the CDR3 is TGTGCCACCAGTGATCCGAGGTCTAGGGGCCCGAGGAATGAGCAGTTCTTC. Translated: CATSDPRSRGPRNEQFF.

V and J are TRBV6-2 or TRBV6-3 and TRBJ2-4, with 14 positions matching TRBD2. This CDR3 has 22 residues. J gave up 1 base and V 2 bases, and 16 bases lay outside the gene matches. Germline V lookup: CDR1 MNHEY, CDR2 SVGEGT. CDR3 protein: CASSYLTKGLAGEAWAKNIQYF. The CDR3 DNA reads TGTGCCAGCAGTTACCTCACGAAGGGACTAGCGGGAGAAGCCTGGGCCAAAAACATTCAGTACTTC.

The V and J genes are TRBV7-2 and TRBJ2-3; no clear D gene. V was shortened by 3 bases and J by 6 bases, with 4 bases between the two germline ends. Germline V gives CDR1 SGHTA, CDR2 FQGNSA. This CDR3 contains 11 residues. CDR3 sequence: CASSFADTQYF. The CDR3, as DNA: TGTGCCAGCAGCTTTGCGGATACGCAGTATTTT.

This clonotype was found a few times. The chain joins TRBV2 to TRBJ2-7; perhaps D is TRBD1 or TRBD2 (5 bases each). The length of the CDR3 is 13 residues. V was pared by 5 bases and J by 1 base, with 9 bases between. Germline V gene lookup returns CDR1 SNHLY and CDR2 FYNNEI. The CDR3 sequence is CASSSGASYEQYF. CDR3 coding DNA: TGTGCCAGCAGTTCCGGGGCATCCTACGAGCAGTACTTC.

The V call is TRBV19, the J call TRBJ2-3; tentatively, D is TRBD2 (7 bases). Germline V lookup: CDR1 LNHDA, CDR2 SQIVND (reference sequence). The CDR3 loop spans 15 amino acids. Between the trimmed V and J ends, which lost 3 bases and 5 bases, there was a span of 15 bases. The CDR3 loop reads CASSIHGGPGDTQYF. The CDR3 DNA reads as TGTGCCAGTAGTATTCACGGGGGGCCAGGAGATACGCAGTATTTT. Complete variable domain (other parts from reference TRBV19 and TRBJ2-3): DGGITQSPKYLFRKEGQNVTLSCEQNLNHDAMYWYRQDPGQGLRLIYYSQIVNDFQKGDIAEGYSVSREKKESFPLTVTSAQKNPTAFYLCASSIHGGPGDTQYFGPGTRLTVL.